Here is one T cell receptor beta chain with its context. This clonotype appeared a few times. Its antigen remains undetermined. There are no base qualities to consult, and no much larger clone falls within one base. Libraries came from 5' RACE. The run used an Illumina HiSeq 2000. Template switching added a universal primer binding site, and the final cDNA carried a unique molecular identifier that allowed TCR cDNA molecules to be counted accurately. Specific primers in the conserved constant-segment region were used to synthesize first-strand cDNA for TCR alpha and beta chains. To control for contamination, each cDNA library was double barcoded with a SMART-Mk sample barcode plus Illumina barcodes. Two successive PCR steps introduced TruSeq adapter sequences along with Illumina sample barcodes. Sequencing of the TCR alpha and beta cDNA libraries was done on the Illumina HiSeq platform using custom primers. The authors processed their data as follows. MiGEC processed the raw reads to extract unique molecular identifiers, while MiXCR was used to determine the CDR3 positions. Recombination models were inferred per individual with the repgenHMM and IGoR tools using an EM algorithm. Shared clonotypes were analyzed with the tcR package in R, and sharing was normalized by the product of cloneset sizes. Out-of-frame nonproductive sequences were analyzed to study raw recombination free of thymic and clonal selection effects. Using fastp at Q25 and MiXCR, TCRdb reprocessed the public reads and kept productive beta chains. Entries are consolidated by CDR3 protein sequence, retaining the most common genes and DNA. TCRdb's processing, not the authors', yielded these V and J calls. In this sample the table shows about 530,000 distinct CDR3 sequences, over 12% of which occur a single time. 0.35% to 0.45% of the sample goes to the ten largest clones.

This entry belongs to a study of identical twins (dated by TCRdb to the mid-2010s). For context, the study as a whole: TCR alpha and beta repertoires from monozygotic twins, unrelated adults of various ages and cord blood were deep-sequenced to test whether fetal clonotypes persist. To rule out contamination, replicate twin experiments were performed at different times with different library preparation protocols.

Every donor was a healthy Caucasian. Three pairs of female monozygotic twins, all aged about 18 to 30 years, made up the twin cohort. Positive isolation kits from Invitrogen were used to isolate CD4+ and CD8+ T cell populations. Relative to germline, V is 11 bases shorter and J is 4 bases shorter, with 9 bases between their ends. Counted from cysteine to phenylalanine, this CDR3 has 11 amino acids. CDR3 DNA only is kept here, 33 bases in frame from base 1. The germline V gene sets CDR1 to SGHNT and CDR2 to YENEEA. Overall study outcomes, separate from this receptor: Compared with coincidental sharing between unrelated individuals, out-of-frame TCR alpha sequences shared between twins showed an excess of sequences with low generation probability. Zero-insertion analyses could be partly confounded by invariant T cells such as MAIT and iNKT, though diverse VJ usage argued against such confounding for most clonotypes. The excess sharing between twins in beta out-of-frame sequences was weaker because fewer shared sequences reduced the signal-to-noise ratio. Conclusions relied on cross-sectional statistical analysis, since the same donors could not be followed over many years. Fewer insertions were carried by abundant cord blood beta clonotypes; a weaker similar trend was observed in young adult naive repertoires, while no such trend was observed in memory repertoires. Out-of-frame TCR alpha sharing in monozygotic twins was systematically underestimated by recombination models, whereas sharing between unrelated individuals was in agreement with the recombination models.

These data also featured in a second study, about yellow fever vaccine responses in identical twins. According to the second study: According to the authors, the vaccine-induced T cell response in identical twins seemed to be partly convergent and partly specific to each individual. In the study, vaccine-responding T cell clones were precisely tracked in identical twins.

The specimen sequenced was CD4+ T cells sorted from blood. The V and J segments used are TRBV11-3 and TRBJ1-3, with no confident D gene call. This TCR was recovered from a woman aged 18-29 years in good health. The nucleotides read TGTGCCTCCGCGGAAGGAAACACCATATATTTT. Its protein reads: CASAEGNTIYF. Joined to the reference TRBV11-3 and TRBJ1-3 proteins, this CDR3 gives the full variable domain: EAGVVQSPRYKIIEKKQPVAFWCNPISGHNTLYWYLQNLGQGPELLIRYENEEAVDDSQLPKDRFSAERLKGVDSTLKIQPAELGDSAVYLCASAEGNTIYFGEGSWLTVV.